The 6 T cell receptor beta chains in this list originate from one sample, sequenced in a study of blood T cell repertoires in COVID-19. TCRdb's copy holds only in-frame clones and misses some; the assay was immunoSEQ multiplex PCR. The data show fewer than 350,000 clones, roughly 85% seen once. Material for sequencing was PBMCs or T cells enriched from blood (not recorded which). Source of these receptors: a woman in her 30s who had been exposed to COVID-19.

The gene calls are TRBV30 and TRBJ1-5; D unresolved. The ends were cut back, 6 bases at V and 0 bases at J, with 9 bases in the middle. CDR1 is GTSNPN, CDR2 SVGIG, per germline (reference sequence). The CDR3 has 13 residues. CDR3 nucleotides: TGTGCCTGTGCTAGTGATAGCAATCAGCCCCAGCATTTT. It codes for CACASDSNQPQHF.

The chain employs TRBV3-1 (or the pseudogene TRBV3-2) and TRBJ1-5; D unresolved. Germline lookup yields CDR1 LGHDT and CDR2 YNNKEL (reference sequence). The CDR3 sequence is 15 residues long. The V end lost 0 bases, the J end lost 7 bases, and 13 bases lay between the germline ends. CDR3 sequence: CASSQDPGRTQPQHF. CDR3 in DNA: TGTGCCAGCAGCCAAGATCCGGGGAGGACGCAGCCCCAGCATTTT.

The rearrangement uses TRBV6-5 and TRBJ1-2; TRBD1 might be the D (6 bases). This CDR3 comprises 13 residues. V dropped 8 bases and J dropped 4 bases, with 14 bases sitting between them. From germline, CDR1 is MNHEY and CDR2 SVGAGI. The CDR3 bases are TGTGCCAGCGGGAGGGGGGGGACCTATGGCTACACCTTC. The encoded protein is CASGRGGTYGYTF.

The rearrangement links TRBV28 to TRBJ1-2; 7 bases align to TRBD1. This CDR3 spans 14 amino acids. Germline trimming cut 4 bases from V and 2 bases from J; bases unmatched to any gene: 4. Germline V gives CDR1 MDHEN, CDR2 SYDVKM. As DNA, the CDR3 is TGTGCCAGCAGTTCCCCAGGGGGGAACTATGGCTACACCTTC. Translated, it gives CASSSPGGNYGYTF.

This sequence joins TRBV19 and TRBJ2-1; D is ambiguous. This CDR3 region has 15 residues. Germline V gene lookup returns CDR1 LNHDA and CDR2 SQIVND (reference sequence). V lost 1 base and J lost 3, with 10 bases in between. The CDR3 bases are TGTGCCAGTAGTATAGCGGCAGGCCGCTACAATGAGCAGTTCTTC. Protein: CASSIAAGRYNEQFF.

The rearrangement joins TRBV24-1 to TRBJ2-2; 8 bases match TRBD1. CDR3 length equals 15 residues. The V segment lost 4 bases and the J segment 6 bases; nucleotides outside the gene matches: 6. Germline lookup yields CDR1 KGHDR and CDR2 SFDVKD. The CDR3 spells CATSELTGEAGELFF. For the CDR3, the DNA is TGTGCCACCAGTGAATTGACAGGGGAAGCCGGGGAGCTGTTTTTT.